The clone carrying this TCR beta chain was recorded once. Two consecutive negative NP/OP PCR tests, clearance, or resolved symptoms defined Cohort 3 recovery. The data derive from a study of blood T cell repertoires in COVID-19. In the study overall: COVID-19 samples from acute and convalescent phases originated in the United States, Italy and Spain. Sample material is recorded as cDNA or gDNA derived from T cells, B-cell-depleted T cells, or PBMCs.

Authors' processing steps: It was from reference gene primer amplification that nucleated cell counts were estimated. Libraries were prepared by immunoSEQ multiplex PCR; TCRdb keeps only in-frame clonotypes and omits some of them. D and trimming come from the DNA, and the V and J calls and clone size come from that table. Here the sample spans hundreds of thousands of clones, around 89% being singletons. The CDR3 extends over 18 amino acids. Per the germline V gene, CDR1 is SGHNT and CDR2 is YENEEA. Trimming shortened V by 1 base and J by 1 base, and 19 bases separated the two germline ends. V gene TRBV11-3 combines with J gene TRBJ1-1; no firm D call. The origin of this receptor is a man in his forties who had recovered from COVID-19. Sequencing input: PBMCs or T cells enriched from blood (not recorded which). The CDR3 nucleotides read TGTGCCAGCAGCTTAGTCCCCCTCCAGTGGCGGCCGAACACTGAAGCTTTCTTT. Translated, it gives CASSLVPLQWRPNTEAFF.